The sequence of this T cell receptor (beta chain) was determined in a study of regulatory T cells in long-lasting Graves disease. Time point described: newly diagnosed GD, antithyroid drugs for less than 3 months. Researchers made the TCR library from RNA that was extracted from PBMCs. With iRepertoire HTBI primers and Arm-PCR of CDR3 regions, TCR beta libraries were built. One entry per CDR3 protein results from TCRdb running MiXCR on the multiplex PCR reads. The sample consists of about 300,000 distinct CDR3 sequences, 15% to 20% of them appearing once. Concerning this clonotype itself: The antigen is not known.

Germline CDR1 is MNHEY and CDR2 is SVGAGI. V lost 0 bases to trimming and J lost 0 bases, with 15 bases between them. The CDR3 totals 18 residues. General study findings and limits: Favored usage of TRBV28, TRBJ1-2 and TRBJ2-5 was recorded in persistent disease.

The chain joins TRBV6-5 to TRBJ2-4, with D uncertain. The clonotype was recovered from a female donor with Graves disease. The source material was peripheral blood mononuclear cells (PBMCs), sampled at new diagnosis, from a patient treated with antithyroid drugs. DNA of the CDR3: TGTGCCAGCAGTTACTCAGTTTTTGCCCACCTAGCCAAAAACATTCAGTACTTC. As protein: CASSYSVFAHLAKNIQYF.